The table lists the clone carrying this T cell receptor beta chain with a count of one. What it recognizes is unknown. CDR1 is LGHNA and CDR2 is YSLEER in the germline V gene. The V gene end was trimmed by 2 bases and the J gene end by 8 bases; junction bases not matched to a gene: 7. The CDR3 is made up of 15 amino acids. This sample was included in a study of OX40 agonist ivuxolimab in advanced cancers. Study background: While on treatment, patients had intravenous ivuxolimab at 0.01 to 10 mg/kg every 2 weeks. In three patients, partial responses were observed, one with hepatocellular carcinoma and two with cutaneous melanoma. Points from the study as a whole: Researchers report that CD8+ T cells had, on average, more expanded clones than CD4+.

Sequencing was performed with immunoSEQ multiplex PCR; in TCRdb, only in-frame clones are kept and a portion is missing. The sample includes tens of thousands of clones, roughly 84% of them seen just once. The J gene is TRBJ2-4, the V gene TRBV4-3, with 9 positions matching TRBD2. Source: CD4+ or CD8+ T cells sorted from blood, taken in a trial of the OX40 agonist ivuxolimab. The source is an adult with an advanced solid tumor such as melanoma, head and neck, liver or kidney cancer. CDR3 nucleotides: TGCGCCAGCAGCCAATTAGCGGGAGCTAGGGACATTCAGTACTTC. Amino acids: CASSQLAGARDIQYF.